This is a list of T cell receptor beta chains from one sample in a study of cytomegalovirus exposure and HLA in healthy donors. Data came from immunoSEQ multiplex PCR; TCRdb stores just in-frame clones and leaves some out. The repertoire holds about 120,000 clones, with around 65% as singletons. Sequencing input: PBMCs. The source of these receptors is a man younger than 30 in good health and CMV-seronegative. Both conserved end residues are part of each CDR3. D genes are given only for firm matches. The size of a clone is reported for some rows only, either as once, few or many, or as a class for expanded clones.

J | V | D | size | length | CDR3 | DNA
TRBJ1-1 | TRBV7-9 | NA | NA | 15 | CASSLGGRSDTEAFF | TGTGCCAGCAGCTTAGGGGGCAGGTCGGACACTGAAGCTTTCTTT
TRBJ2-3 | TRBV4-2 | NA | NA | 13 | CASSQSPHDTQYF | TGTGCCAGCAGCCAGAGCCCTCATGATACGCAGTATTTT
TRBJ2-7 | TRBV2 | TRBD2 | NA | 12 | CASINSGREQYF | TGTGCCAGCATCAATAGCGGGAGAGAGCAGTACTTC
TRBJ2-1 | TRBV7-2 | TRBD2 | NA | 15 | CASSFGLAGNNEQFF | TGTGCCAGCAGCTTCGGACTAGCGGGAAACAATGAGCAGTTCTTC
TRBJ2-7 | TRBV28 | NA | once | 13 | CASSLLQGYEQYF | TGTGCCAGCAGCCTCTTACAGGGATACGAGCAGTACTTC
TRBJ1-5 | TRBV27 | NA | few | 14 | CASSTRDSNQPQHF | TGTGCCAGCAGTACGAGAGATAGCAATCAGCCCCAGCATTTT
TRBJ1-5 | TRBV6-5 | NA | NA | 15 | CASSPGGGGVQPQHF | TGTGCCAGCAGCCCCGGCGGGGGCGGGGTGCAGCCCCAGCATTTT
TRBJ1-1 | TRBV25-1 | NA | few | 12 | CASSSRLRGAFF | TGTGCCAGCAGTTCTCGATTGCGGGGAGCTTTCTTT
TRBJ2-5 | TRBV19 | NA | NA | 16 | CASSIVRTAREETQYF | TGTGCCAGTAGTATAGTGCGAACAGCTCGGGAGGAGACCCAGTACTTC
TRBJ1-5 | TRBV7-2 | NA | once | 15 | CASSPTGWKNQPQHF | TGTGCCAGCAGCCCAACAGGGTGGAAGAATCAGCCCCAGCATTTT
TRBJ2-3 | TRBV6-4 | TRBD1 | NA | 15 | CASSDGTGDTDTQYF | TGTGCCAGCAGTGACGGGACAGGGGACACAGATACGCAGTATTTT
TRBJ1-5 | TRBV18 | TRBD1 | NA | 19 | CASSPLPHGTTGGGQPQHF | TGTGCCAGCTCACCCCTACCTCACGGAACGACAGGGGGCGGGCAGCCCCAGCATTTT
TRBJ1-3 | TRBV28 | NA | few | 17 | CASSWARSQRSGNTIYF | TGTGCCAGCAGTTGGGCTCGCAGCCAGAGATCCGGAAACACCATATATTTT
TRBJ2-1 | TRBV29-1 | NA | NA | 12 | CSVVGTEPGQFF | TGCAGCGTTGTAGGAACGGAGCCTGGGCAGTTCTTC
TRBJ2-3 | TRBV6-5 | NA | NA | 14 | CASRRGLSTDTQYF | TGTGCCAGCAGGAGAGGCCTTAGCACAGATACGCAGTATTTT
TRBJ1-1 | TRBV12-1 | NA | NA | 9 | CASSSFAFF | TGTGCCAGCAGCTCCTTCGCTTTCTTT
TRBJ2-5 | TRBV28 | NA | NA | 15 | CASSGGGGLRETQYF | TGTGCCAGCAGTGGGGGTGGGGGCCTGAGAGAGACCCAGTACTTC
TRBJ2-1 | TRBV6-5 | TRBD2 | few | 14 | CASNPGLATGEQFF | TGTGCCAGCAACCCGGGACTAGCGACCGGTGAGCAGTTCTTC
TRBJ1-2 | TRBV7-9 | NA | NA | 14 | CASSSPGSNYGYTF | TGTGCCAGCAGCTCACCCGGTAGTAACTATGGCTACACCTTC
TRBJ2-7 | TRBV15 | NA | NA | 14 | CATSSYDGTYEQYF | TGTGCCACCAGCAGTTATGACGGGACCTACGAGCAGTACTTC
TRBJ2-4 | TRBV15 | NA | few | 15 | CATSTGRGNKNIQYF | TGTGCCACCAGCACGGGCAGGGGTAACAAAAACATTCAGTACTTC
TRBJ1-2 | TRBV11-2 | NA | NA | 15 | CASSLARHIFSGYTF | TGTGCCAGCAGCTTAGCCAGACACATCTTTAGTGGCTACACCTTC